This TCR beta chain is drawn from a study of cytomegalovirus exposure and HLA in healthy donors (dated by TCRdb to 2017 to 2019). For context, the study as a whole: In an earlier analysis of under 750 of the donors, around 290 Gb of sequence data and 120 million or so unique TCR beta sequences from 150 million to 200 million T cells were reported. To decide whether each TCR beta V gene segment behaved as functional or pseudogenic, an earlier analysis of fewer than 750 of the donors relied on high-throughput TCR beta sequencing. All discovery cohort repertoires had been generated on a single sequencing platform. A later analysis re-analyzed previously published TCR beta repertoires from 650 to 800 donors and added high-resolution HLA genotyping to study TCR occurrence patterns. The study profiled the T cell repertoires of hundreds of subjects by immunosequencing and related them to cytomegalovirus serostatus. Besides the first cohort of hundreds of subjects, a separate validation cohort made up of 120 or so different subjects was used. Because of strong linkage in the cohort, a few DR-DQ haplotypes were treated as single units for association and clustering. To predict cytomegalovirus infection status, the study brought together high-throughput TCR immunosequencing, statistical association of individual TCRs with disease status, and machine learning. The study was designed to test whether signatures of past pathogen exposure could be identified by cataloging public T cell receptors. On average, about 240,000 unique TCR beta nucleotide sequences were sequenced per donor among some 430 genotyped donors of the cohort, with around 19% of those sequences being non-productive. A later genetic analysis used genome-wide SNP genotypes for about 60% of the roughly 700 donors, treating that subset as a discovery cohort. HLA typing covered class I and class II loci at four-digit resolution. Roughly 300 gigabases of sequencing data and around 85 million unique TCR sequences made up an early release that covered 500 to 650 HLA-typed donors. Typing coverage varied by locus: roughly 629-630 donors for A, B, C, DRB1 and DQB1; 522 for DQA1; 600 to 610 for DPA1; roughly 450 for DPB1. Alongside the repertoire data, information on donor age, sex, ethnicity and CMV serostatus was compiled. The later analysis used no new phenotypic data to find candidate immune exposures, relying instead on TCR beta sequences and their occurrence across donors. The genetic ancestry cluster associated with self-reported Caucasian donors included 81% of the approximately 400 genotyped donors. Overall study results and their limits: CMV serostatus was the only immune exposure information available for the cohort. A few of the identified cytomegalovirus-associated TCR beta chains were confirmed in vitro to be specific for cytomegalovirus antigens. In this cohort, only TCR beta chains were sequenced, and detectable features were limited by the absence of alpha or paired-chain data. In a later analysis, TCR association rates were found to vary across HLA loci, with the most associated TCRs seen for DRB1 alleles and the fewest for HLA-C alleles. Roughly uniform sequencing depth across donors was assumed in presence/absence analyses, although this assumption may not hold. Correlated functional status among segregating V segments might reflect linkage disequilibrium, but an unknown experimental factor could not be ruled out. Several of the top co-occurrence clusters appeared to be linked to parvovirus B19, influenza, CMV and Epstein-Barr virus, according to a later analysis. Some IMGT-functional V segments, including TRBV6-2 and TRBV6-3, could not be told apart with the 87-base-pair reads, so those segments were excluded. Compared with equally common non-associated chains, HLA-associated TCR beta chains in a later analysis were more clonally expanded and had lower generation probabilities. Because counts were too low, seventeen rarely observed V segments, including chromosome 9 orphons, were excluded from the earlier analysis of 587 of the donors. In a later analysis, about 17,000 TCR beta sequences were associated with specific HLA alleles at a false discovery rate of 0.05. In an earlier analysis of approximately 590 of the donors, most TCR beta V segments appeared in productive rearrangements about 90% or about 30% of the time, broadly matching IMGT annotations. In a later genetic analysis, fewer N-insertions in productive TCRs were reported among donors in an Asian-associated ancestry cluster than the roughly 640-donor mean. A further reported finding was that TCR beta sequences accurately predicted the HLA-A and HLA-B alleles for most subjects in the first cohort. The classifier was reported to diagnose cytomegalovirus status with high specificity and sensitivity in both the original and validation cohorts. Because HLA typing was unavailable for some donors at each locus, only the typed subset was used in association tests. According to the authors, the approach could potentially be generalized to other disease states and immunological phenotypes. Assigning TCR associations to individual alleles was difficult when HLA alleles, especially DR and DQ, strongly co-occurred. A later analysis found that most CMV-associated TCR beta chains appeared HLA-restricted, with HLA associations seemingly driven largely by CMV exposure. In the study, 150 to 200 TCR beta chains were listed as associated with cytomegalovirus. A cluster of highly shared sequence variants was judged likely to represent a technical artifact of the sequencing pipeline. Across donors, most TCR sequences were observed very rarely, whereas some public TCRs were present in many individuals. V-gene and J-gene trimming of TCR beta chains was associated with a missense DCLRE1C variant in a later genetic analysis, and the association was replicated in an independent cohort.

To note about this clone: Its recognized antigen is unknown. No base quality values were provided; no much bigger clone lies one nucleotide off.

The cohort comprised some 730 healthy bone marrow donors. At the time of sampling, every cohort member was nominally healthy, though immune exposures that went unrecorded were likely present. The donor was CMV seronegative and belonged to the group of over 300 seronegative cohort members. A peripheral blood sample was collected from each donor, and TCR beta sequencing was performed on peripheral blood mononuclear cells. Genomic DNA was extracted from the blood cell samples with the Qiagen DNeasy Blood Extraction Kit. CDR1 is given as LNHDA and CDR2 as SQIVND, both from the germline V gene (reference sequence). The CDR3 measures 13 amino acids from cysteine to phenylalanine. Here the CDR3 DNA is all that survives: 39 bases in frame from base 1. At the junction V is shortened by 4 bases and J by 4 bases, with 10 bases in between. Library generation was performed with the immunoSEQ multiplex PCR assay. For the multiplex PCR, a mixture combining 60 forward primers for TCR Vbeta segments and 13 reverse primers for TCR Jbeta segments was used. Amplification of the CDR3 region of rearranged TCR beta genes was performed with a multiplex PCR assay on genomic DNA. The amplified TCR beta libraries were sequenced on the Illumina HiSeq System as 87-base-pair reads. Under the source paper's analysis protocol: In a later analysis, some 80 million unique TCR beta chains were counted across the 690 or so repertoires, and roughly 11 million of these chains were shared by at least two donors. Raw reads were error-corrected and collapsed into unique sequences with a nearest-neighbor algorithm that merged closely related sequences to remove PCR and sequencing errors. To assign V, D and J gene segments, CDR3 sequences were aligned to IMGT reference sequences. Each retained sequence needed at least a six-nucleotide match to both a V gene segment and a J gene segment. Rearrangements were classified as productive when the CDR3 lacked stop codons and remained in frame with V and J, and all other rearrangements were classified as non-productive. CDR3 was defined according to IMGT convention as the region running from the second conserved V-encoded cysteine to the conserved J-encoded phenylalanine. In an earlier analysis of roughly 610 of the donors, sequences lacking an unambiguous match to a single V gene segment were excluded. In an earlier analysis of a few hundred of the donors, V segments were called functional above 56.7% productive rearrangements and were called segregating when the between-donor standard deviation exceeded 5%. To diagnose cytomegalovirus status from the catalog of TCR beta chain sequences, a statistical classification framework was built. In a later analysis, V and J genes were assigned by comparing TCR nucleotide sequences against IMGT/GENE-DB human TR gene sequences. A later analysis assigned CDR3 sequences and most-parsimonious VDJ recombination scenarios with the TCRdist pipeline. In a later analysis, every TCR beta chain was defined by the combination of its CDR3 amino acid sequence and its V-gene family, and reads without a unique V-gene family were dropped. A later analysis removed several hundred highly shared, low-generation-probability nucleotide sequences to deal with suspected cross-contamination and a sequencing artifact. In a later analysis, a clonal expansion index for each public chain was calculated from normalized within-repertoire ranks of inferred template counts. A later analysis computed generation probabilities with a VDJ recombination model fitted to out-of-frame rearrangements, and checked the results against IGoR. Hypergeometric tests were used in a later analysis to score TCR-TCR, TCR-HLA and TCR-CMV co-occurrence, with a repertoire-size bias correction applied to the TCR pairs. In a later analysis, false discovery rates were estimated by permuting HLA or CMV assignments 20 times. In a later analysis, co-occurring TCRs were grouped using DBSCAN, with TCRdist sequence similarity added in when clustering inside HLA-allele-positive subsets. For co-occurrence clustering, repertoires with fewer than 30,000 or more than 120,000 public chains were excluded, along with four to six repertoires with anomalous nucleotide sharing. Held by TCRdb, this immuneACCESS table contains in-frame sequences only and omits some clones. Under half of the omission traces to an unresolved V gene where checked; the cause of the rest is unknown. D and trimming come from the DNA, and the V and J calls and clone size come from that table. This sample lists over 150,000 clones; roughly 84% were detected once. The top ten hold roughly 0.2% of the sample.

The sample taken for sequencing was PBMCs. The chain employs TRBV19 and TRBJ1-1, with an unclear D gene assignment. The sequence was collected from a girl in the first two years of life in good health and CMV-seronegative. CDR3 region: CASSTSVSTEAFF. DNA sequence: TGTGCCAGTAGTACCTCAGTTTCCACTGAAGCTTTCTTT.